The 2 T cell receptor beta chains in this list originate from one sample, sequenced in a study of cytomegalovirus exposure and HLA in healthy donors. PCR amplification relied on 60 Vbeta primers (plus 13 Jbeta primers). TCRdb's table, derived via immunoSEQ multiplex PCR, lists solely in-frame clones and lacks some. The data show roughly 100,000 clones, roughly 80% seen once. The sequencing input was PBMCs. These receptors all stem from a man aged 40-50 years in good health and CMV-seronegative.

DNA of the CDR3: TGCGCCAGCAGCCTAAGGGGACTAGCGGGGACGCCAACAGATACGCAGTATTTT. The encoded protein is CASSLRGLAGTPTDTQYF. The V call is TRBV5-1, the J call TRBJ2-3, with 13 bases fitting TRBD2. The V gene's germline CDR1 is SGHRS and CDR2 YFSETQ. The length of the CDR3 is 18 residues. V was clipped by 4 bases and J by 3 bases; unmatched bases: 11.

The chain combines TRBV18 with TRBJ1-1, with 7 bases aligning to TRBD1. The trim removed 2 bases at V and 7 bases at J, leaving 10 bases unmatched. Germline-derived CDR1 and CDR2 are KGHSH and LQKENI. The CDR3 covers 15 residues. CDR3 sequence reads: CASSPEGQVTNEAFF. CDR3 DNA: TGTGCCAGCTCACCAGAAGGACAGGTCACTAATGAAGCTTTCTTT. The whole variable domain, remainder taken from reference TRBV18 and TRBJ1-1, is NAGVMQNPRHLVRRRGQEARLRCSPMKGHSHVYWYRQLPEEGLKFMVYLQKENIIDESGMPKERFSAEFPKEGPSILRIQQVVRGDSAAYFCASSPEGQVTNEAFFGQGTRLTVV.